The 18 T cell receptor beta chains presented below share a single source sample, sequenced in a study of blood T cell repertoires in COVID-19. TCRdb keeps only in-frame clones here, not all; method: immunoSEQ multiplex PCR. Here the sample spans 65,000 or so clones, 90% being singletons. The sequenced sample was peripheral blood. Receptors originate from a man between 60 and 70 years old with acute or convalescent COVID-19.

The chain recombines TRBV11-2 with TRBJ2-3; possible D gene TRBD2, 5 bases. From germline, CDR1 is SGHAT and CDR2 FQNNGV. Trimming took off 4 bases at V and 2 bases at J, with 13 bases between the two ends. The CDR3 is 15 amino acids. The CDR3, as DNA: TGTGCCAGCAGCTCCCGCGGAGCGGCCACAGATACGCAGTATTTT. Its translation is CASSSRGAATDTQYF. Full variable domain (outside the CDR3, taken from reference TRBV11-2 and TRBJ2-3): EAGVAQSPRYKIIEKRQSVAFWCNPISGHATLYWYQQILGQGPKLLIQFQNNGVVDDSQLPKDRFSAERLKGVDSTLKIQPAKLEDSAVYLCASSSRGAATDTQYFGPGTRLTVL.

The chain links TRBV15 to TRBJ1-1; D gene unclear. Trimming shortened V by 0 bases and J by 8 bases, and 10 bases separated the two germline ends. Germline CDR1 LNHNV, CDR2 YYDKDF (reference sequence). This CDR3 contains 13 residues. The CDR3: CATSRDRRVEAFF. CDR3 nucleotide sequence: TGTGCCACCAGCAGAGATCGGAGGGTCGAAGCTTTCTTT. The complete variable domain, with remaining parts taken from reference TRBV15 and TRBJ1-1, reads DAMVIQNPRYQVTQFGKPVTLSCSQTLNHNVMYWYQQKSSQAPKLLFHYYDKDFNNEADTPDNFQSRRPNTSFCFLDIRSPGLGDTAMYLCATSRDRRVEAFFGQGTRLTVV.

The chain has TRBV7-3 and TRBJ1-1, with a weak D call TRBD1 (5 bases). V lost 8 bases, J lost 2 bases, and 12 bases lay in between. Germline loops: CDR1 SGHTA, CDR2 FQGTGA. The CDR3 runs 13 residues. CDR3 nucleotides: TGTGCCAGCGCCCGGGGGATTAACACTGAAGCTTTCTTT. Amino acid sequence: CASARGINTEAFF.

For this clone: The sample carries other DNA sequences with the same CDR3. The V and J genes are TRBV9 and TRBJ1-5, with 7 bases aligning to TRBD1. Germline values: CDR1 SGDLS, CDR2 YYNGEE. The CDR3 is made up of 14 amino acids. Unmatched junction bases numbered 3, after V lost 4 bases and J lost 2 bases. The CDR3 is CASSRTGGNQPQHF. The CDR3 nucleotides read TGTGCCAGCAGCCGGACAGGAGGCAATCAGCCCCAGCATTTT. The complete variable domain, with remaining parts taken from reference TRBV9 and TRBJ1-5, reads DSGVTQTPKHLITATGQRVTLRCSPRSGDLSVYWYQQSLDQGLQFLIQYYNGEERAKGNILERFSAQQFPDLHSELNLSSLELGDSALYFCASSRTGGNQPQHFGDGTRLSIL.

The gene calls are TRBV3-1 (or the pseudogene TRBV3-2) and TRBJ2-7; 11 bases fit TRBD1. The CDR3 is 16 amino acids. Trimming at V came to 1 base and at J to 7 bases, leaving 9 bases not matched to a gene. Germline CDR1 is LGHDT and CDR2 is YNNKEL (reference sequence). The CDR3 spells CASSQGSGQGAREQYF. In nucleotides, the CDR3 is TGTGCCAGCAGCCAAGGATCAGGACAGGGGGCGAGGGAGCAGTACTTC.

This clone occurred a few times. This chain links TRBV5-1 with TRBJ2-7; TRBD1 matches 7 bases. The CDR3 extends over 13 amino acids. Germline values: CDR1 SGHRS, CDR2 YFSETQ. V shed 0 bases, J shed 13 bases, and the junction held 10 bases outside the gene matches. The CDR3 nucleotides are TGCGCCAGCAGCTTGGGCGGACAGGACCCATTTTACTTC. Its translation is CASSLGGQDPFYF.

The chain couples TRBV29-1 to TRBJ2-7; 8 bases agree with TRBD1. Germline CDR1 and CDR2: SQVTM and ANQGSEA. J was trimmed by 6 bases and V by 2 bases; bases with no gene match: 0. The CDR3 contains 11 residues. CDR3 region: CSVETGGEQYF. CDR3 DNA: TGCAGCGTTGAAACAGGGGGCGAGCAGTACTTC.

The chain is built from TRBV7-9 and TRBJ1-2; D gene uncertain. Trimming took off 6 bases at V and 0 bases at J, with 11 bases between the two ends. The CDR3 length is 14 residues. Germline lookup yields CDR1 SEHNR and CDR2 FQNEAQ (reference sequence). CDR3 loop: CASRNNQANYGYTF. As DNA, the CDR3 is TGTGCCAGCAGGAACAACCAAGCTAACTATGGCTACACCTTC.

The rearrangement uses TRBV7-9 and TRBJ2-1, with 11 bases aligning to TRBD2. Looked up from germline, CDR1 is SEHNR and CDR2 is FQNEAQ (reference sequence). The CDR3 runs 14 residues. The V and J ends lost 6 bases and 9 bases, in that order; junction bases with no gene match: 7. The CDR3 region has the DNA TGTGCCAGCAGTAACCTAGCGGGGGGTGGTGAGCAGTTCTTC. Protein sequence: CASSNLAGGGEQFF.

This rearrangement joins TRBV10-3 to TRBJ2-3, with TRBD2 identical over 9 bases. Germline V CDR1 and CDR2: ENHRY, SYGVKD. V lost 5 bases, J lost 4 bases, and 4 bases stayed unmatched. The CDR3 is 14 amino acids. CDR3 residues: CAISMTSGADTQYF. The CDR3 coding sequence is TGTGCCATCAGTATGACTAGCGGAGCAGATACGCAGTATTTT.

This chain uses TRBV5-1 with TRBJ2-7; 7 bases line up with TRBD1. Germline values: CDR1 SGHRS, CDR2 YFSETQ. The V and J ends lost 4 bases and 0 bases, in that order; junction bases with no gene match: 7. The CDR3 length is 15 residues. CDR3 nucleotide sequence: TGCGCCAGCAGCACGGGGACAGTCCTCTCCTACGAGCAGTACTTC. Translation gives CASSTGTVLSYEQYF. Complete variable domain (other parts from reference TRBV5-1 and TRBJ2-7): KAGVTQTPRYLIKTRGQQVTLSCSPISGHRSVSWYQQTPGQGLQFLFEYFSETQRNKGNFPGRFSGRQFSNSRSEMNVSTLELGDSALYLCASSTGTVLSYEQYFGPGTRLTVT.

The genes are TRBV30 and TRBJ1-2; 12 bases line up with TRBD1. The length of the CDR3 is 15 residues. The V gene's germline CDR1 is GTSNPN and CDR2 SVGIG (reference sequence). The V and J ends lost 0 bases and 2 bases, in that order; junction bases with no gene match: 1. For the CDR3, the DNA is TGTGCCTGGAGTGTAGGGACAGGGGGCAACTATGGCTACACCTTC. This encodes CAWSVGTGGNYGYTF.

The CDR3 reads CASSPPQFPYEQYF. CDR3 DNA sequence: TGTGCCAGCTCACCACCGCAGTTCCCCTACGAGCAGTACTTC. The chain has TRBV18 and TRBJ2-7; D remains unclear. The CDR3 has 14 residues. In germline, CDR1 is KGHSH, CDR2 LQKENI. The V and J ends lost 0 bases and 2 bases respectively, with 8 bases between them.

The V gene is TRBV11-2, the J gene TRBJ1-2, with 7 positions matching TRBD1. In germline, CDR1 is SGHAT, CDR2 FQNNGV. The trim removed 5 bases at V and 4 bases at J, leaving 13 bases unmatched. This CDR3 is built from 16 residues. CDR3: CASSPRRDRGSYGYTF. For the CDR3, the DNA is TGTGCCAGCAGCCCGCGTAGGGACAGAGGATCCTATGGCTACACCTTC.

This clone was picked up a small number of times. CDR3 in amino acids: CASSLGQGDTEAFF. The CDR3 bases are TGTGCCAGCTCATTGGGACAGGGGGACACTGAAGCTTTCTTT. The V gene is TRBV18, the J gene TRBJ1-1, with 11 bases matching TRBD1. The V gene end was trimmed by 5 bases and the J gene end by 3 bases; junction bases not matched to a gene: 2. Germline V gives CDR1 KGHSH, CDR2 LQKENI. This CDR3 spans 14 amino acids.

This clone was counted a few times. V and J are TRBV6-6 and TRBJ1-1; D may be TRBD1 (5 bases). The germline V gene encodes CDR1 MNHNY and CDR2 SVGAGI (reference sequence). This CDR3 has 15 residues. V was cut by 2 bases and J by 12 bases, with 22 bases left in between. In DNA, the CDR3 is TGTGCCAGCAGTTACGCAGCAGGGCCCCCCCGGAGAACTTTCTTT. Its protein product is CASSYAAGPPRRTFF.

DNA of the CDR3: TGTGCCAGCAGCGTCGGACTTGGAGATTCACCCCTCCACTTT. It specifies CASSVGLGDSPLHF. This chain joins TRBV9 and TRBJ1-6; the D is unclear. The length of the CDR3 is 14 residues. V lost 2 bases and J lost 8, with 11 bases in between. Looked up from germline, CDR1 is SGDLS and CDR2 is YYNGEE.

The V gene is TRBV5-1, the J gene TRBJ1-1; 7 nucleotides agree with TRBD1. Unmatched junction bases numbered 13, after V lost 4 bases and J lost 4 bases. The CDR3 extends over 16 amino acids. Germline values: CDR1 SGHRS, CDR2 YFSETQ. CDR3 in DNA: TGCGCCAGCAGCCTAGGGACAGCGATTTTGGGCACTGAAGCTTTCTTT. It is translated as CASSLGTAILGTEAFF.